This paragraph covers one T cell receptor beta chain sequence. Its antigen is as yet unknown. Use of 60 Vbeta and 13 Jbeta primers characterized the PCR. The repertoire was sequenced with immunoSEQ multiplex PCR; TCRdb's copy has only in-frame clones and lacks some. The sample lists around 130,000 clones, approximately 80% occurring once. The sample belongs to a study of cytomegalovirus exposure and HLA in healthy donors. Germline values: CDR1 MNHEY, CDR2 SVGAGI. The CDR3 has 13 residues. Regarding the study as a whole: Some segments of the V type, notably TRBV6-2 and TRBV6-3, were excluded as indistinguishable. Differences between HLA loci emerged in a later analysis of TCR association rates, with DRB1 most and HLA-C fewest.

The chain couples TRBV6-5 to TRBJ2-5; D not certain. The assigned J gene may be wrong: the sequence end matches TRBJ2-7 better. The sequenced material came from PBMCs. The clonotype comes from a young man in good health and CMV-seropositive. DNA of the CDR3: TGTGCCAGCAGTTATGAGAGGTACTACGAGCAGTACTTC. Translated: CASSYERYYEQYF.